The clone carrying this TCR beta chain was seen many times. What it recognizes is unknown. These data belong to a study of CD8 T cells in ankylosing spondylitis. Study-wide results and limits: Eight highly homologous variants formed a TCR beta motif that appeared characteristic of ankylosing spondylitis blood. The clones that were linked to disease were reported to be significantly enriched in matched synovial fluid samples from ankylosing spondylitis patients. Earlier authors reported some of these motif variants in reactive arthritis synovial fluid and blood.

The germline V gene encodes CDR1 KGHDR and CDR2 SFDVKD. V was pared by 0 bases and J by 4 bases, with 6 bases between. The CDR3 is 13 amino acids. TCRdb analysed the 5' RACE reads with MiXCR anew, one entry per CDR3 protein. The sample has fewer than 350,000 distinct CDR3 sequences, about 9.9% seen once. The chain carries TRBV24-1 and TRBJ2-7; D gene ambiguous. The specimen sequenced was blood, either unsorted or a sorted T cell fraction (not recorded which). This clonotype was sampled from a female donor with ankylosing spondylitis or in good health (not recorded which). The CDR3 region has the DNA TGTGCCACCAGTGATTTGTGGCGTTACGAGCAGTACTTC. Its translation: CATSDLWRYEQYF.